One and the same sample provided the 17 T cell receptor beta chains below, sequenced in a study of identical twins. TCRdb re-analysed the 5' RACE reads in MiXCR, keeping a single row per CDR3 protein. The data contain about 470,000 distinct CDR3 sequences, around 24% of them singletons. The sample was also reused in another study, on T cells expressing NK-cell markers.

The sample consisted of CD4+ T cells sorted from blood. The receptors were sampled from a woman aged 18-29 years in good health.

The V and J genes are TRBV7-2 and TRBJ1-4; D not certain. CDR1 and CDR2 (germline): SGHTA, FQGNSA. The CDR3 extends over 17 amino acids. The V gene lost 5 bases and the J gene lost 3 bases, with 19 bases spanning the gap. Here the CDR3 reads CASSPRGPSIPNEKLFF. In DNA form, the CDR3 reads TGTGCCAGCAGCCCCAGAGGGCCTTCCATCCCTAATGAAAAACTGTTTTTT.

V is TRBV6-1 and J is TRBJ1-2; TRBD1 matches 10 bases. The J segment lost 2 bases and the V segment lost 7 bases, leaving 7 bases of the junction unmatched. Germline values: CDR1 MNHNS, CDR2 SASEGT. This CDR3 spans 15 amino acids. The DNA for the CDR3 is TGTGCCAGCATGTCCCCGGGACAGGGGAACTATGGCTACACCTTC. This codes for CASMSPGQGNYGYTF.

The V call is TRBV20-1, the J call TRBJ2-1, with 12 bases that match TRBD2. CDR1 is DFQATT and CDR2 is SNEGSKA in the germline V gene (reference sequence). Losses at the gene ends were 4 bases for V and 6 bases for J; bases not matched to a gene: 4. CDR3 length: 14 residues. The CDR3 DNA reads as TGCAGTGCTAAGACTAGCGGGAGTTTCAATGAGCAGTTCTTC. Translated, it gives CSAKTSGSFNEQFF.

Only a few counts were recorded for this clonotype. DNA of the CDR3: TGTGCCAGCAGCTTAGATCAAGGACGGACCTACGAGCAGTACTTC. Protein product: CASSLDQGRTYEQYF. The V and J genes are TRBV11-3 and TRBJ2-7; D not resolved. The CDR3 sequence is 15 residues long. Germline CDR1 reads SGHNT; CDR2 reads YENEEA. The germline V and J ends were trimmed by 0 bases and 2 bases, with 11 bases remaining between them. Looking up the rest from reference TRBV11-3 and TRBJ2-7 gives the full variable domain: EAGVVQSPRYKIIEKKQPVAFWCNPISGHNTLYWYLQNLGQGPELLIRYENEEAVDDSQLPKDRFSAERLKGVDSTLKIQPAELGDSAVYLCASSLDQGRTYEQYFGPGTRLTVT.

The rearrangement uses TRBV18 and TRBJ2-1, with 7 nucleotides matching TRBD2. CDR3 length: 17 residues. Germline V CDR1 and CDR2: KGHSH, LQKENI. J was trimmed by 9 bases and V by 0 bases; bases with no gene match: 14. CDR3 amino acids: CASSPPGRGGSEGEQFF. In nucleotides, the CDR3 is TGTGCCAGCTCACCACCCGGCCGTGGCGGGAGCGAGGGTGAGCAGTTCTTC.

A few counts support this clonotype. The chain links TRBV10-3 to TRBJ2-1; 14 bases agree with TRBD2. Germline V gene sequence: CDR1 ENHRY, CDR2 SYGVKD. The CDR3 has 16 amino acids. J gave up 6 bases and V 6 bases, and 7 bases lay outside the gene matches. As DNA, the CDR3 is TGTGCCATCAGCTACCGACTAGCGGGAGGGAGCAATGAGCAGTTCTTC. Translated: CAISYRLAGGSNEQFF.

This clonotype occurred a few times. J is TRBJ1-1 and V is TRBV5-1; D is uncertain. Germline V CDR1 and CDR2: SGHRS, YFSETQ. The length of the CDR3 is 15 residues. With 4 bases removed from V and 0 bases from J, the gap between germline ends came to 13 bases. The chain's CDR3 is CASSGLTGMNTEAFF. The DNA for the CDR3 is TGCGCCAGCAGCGGCCTCACTGGGATGAACACTGAAGCTTTCTTT. Complete variable domain (other parts from reference TRBV5-1 and TRBJ1-1): KAGVTQTPRYLIKTRGQQVTLSCSPISGHRSVSWYQQTPGQGLQFLFEYFSETQRNKGNFPGRFSGRQFSNSRSEMNVSTLELGDSALYLCASSGLTGMNTEAFFGQGTRLTVV.

This clonotype was seen a handful of times. The chain couples TRBV20-1 to TRBJ1-1, with D unclear. CDR1 is DFQATT, CDR2 SNEGSKA, per germline (reference sequence). This CDR3 is built from 12 residues. Trimming cost V 2 bases and J 5 bases, with 9 bases left between them. The CDR3 reads CSARKPRTEAFF. The CDR3, as DNA: TGCAGTGCTAGAAAACCGCGGACTGAAGCTTTCTTT.

The V call is TRBV5-1, the J call TRBJ1-1, with 8 bases that match TRBD1. Germline values: CDR1 SGHRS, CDR2 YFSETQ. The CDR3 extends over 15 amino acids. J lost 1 base, V lost 4 bases, and 6 bases had no gene match. The CDR3 reads CASSRKDRENTEAFF. DNA of the CDR3: TGCGCCAGCAGCCGTAAGGACAGGGAGAACACTGAAGCTTTCTTT.

The chain carries TRBV20-1 and TRBJ2-7; TRBD2 aligns across 7 bases. The germline V gene has CDR1 DFQATT and CDR2 SNEGSKA (reference sequence). The CDR3 runs to 15 residues. The V gene end was trimmed by 0 bases and the J gene end by 6 bases; junction bases not matched to a gene: 11. The CDR3 coding sequence is TGCAGTGCTAGAGATCGAAGGAGGGAGGGTAGCGAGCAGTACTTC. Its translation: CSARDRRREGSEQYF.

The chain combines TRBV27 with TRBJ1-5; maybe TRBD1 (6 bases). The CDR3 runs to 14 residues. The V end was cut by 3 bases, the J end by 2 bases, with 8 bases between. From germline, CDR1 is MNHEY and CDR2 SMNVEV (reference sequence). CDR3 amino acids: CASSFKGGNQPQHF. CDR3 nucleotides: TGTGCCAGCAGTTTTAAGGGGGGCAATCAGCCCCAGCATTTT.

The chain links TRBV20-1 to TRBJ1-1; no definite D call. This CDR3 comprises 13 residues. V was pared by 5 bases and J by 0 bases, with 10 bases between. The germline V gene has CDR1 DFQATT and CDR2 SNEGSKA (reference sequence). The CDR3 reads CSAPPNMNTEAFF. The CDR3 DNA is TGCAGTGCTCCCCCTAACATGAACACTGAAGCTTTCTTT.

The chain links TRBV7-2 to TRBJ2-7; D perhaps matches TRBD1 (5 bases). CDR1 SGHTA and CDR2 FQGNSA come from the germline V gene. With 4 bases removed from V and 2 bases from J, the gap between germline ends came to 9 bases. The CDR3 contains 13 residues. CDR3 sequence: CASSSPRAYEQYF. The CDR3 region has the DNA TGTGCCAGCAGCTCCCCCAGGGCCTACGAGCAGTACTTC.

In this sample, this clonotype turned up a few times. The chain couples TRBV7-9 to TRBJ2-1; tentative D call: TRBD1 (5 bases). Germline V lookup: CDR1 SEHNR, CDR2 FQNEAQ (reference sequence). V dropped 8 bases and J dropped 7 bases, with 18 bases sitting between them. This CDR3 spans 14 amino acids. The CDR3 DNA reads as TGTGCCAGCTTCTATGGGGCGGTGGGGAATGAGCAGTTCTTC. As protein: CASFYGAVGNEQFF.

This chain links TRBV2 with TRBJ1-1, with TRBD1 matching 11 bases. The germline V gene encodes CDR1 SNHLY and CDR2 FYNNEI. The CDR3 runs 14 residues. V gave up 7 bases and J gave up 2 bases; unmatched junction bases: 3. CDR3 nucleotide sequence: TGTGCCAGCATCGGGACAGGGGGTAACACTGAAGCTTTCTTT. Protein: CASIGTGGNTEAFF. Drawing the rest from reference TRBV2 and TRBJ1-1, the complete variable domain is EPEVTQTPSHQVTQMGQEVILRCVPISNHLYFYWYRQILGQKVEFLVSFYNNEISEKSEIFDDQFSVERPDGSNFTLKIRSTKLEDSAMYFCASIGTGGNTEAFFGQGTRLTVV.

This chain links TRBV5-6 with TRBJ2-5; D perhaps matches TRBD2 (5 bases). Trimming shortened V by 3 bases and J by 4 bases, and 16 bases separated the two germline ends. The V gene's germline CDR1 is SGHDT and CDR2 YYEEEE. This CDR3 comprises 15 residues. CDR3 protein: CASSSAPTEGETQYF. DNA for the CDR3: TGTGCCAGCAGCTCCGCCCCGACTGAGGGAGAGACCCAGTACTTC.

V and J are TRBV14 and TRBJ2-6, with D hard to call. Trimming pared 1 base from V and 3 bases from J, leaving 7 bases between. The CDR3 is 15 residues long. Germline V gene lookup returns CDR1 SGHDN and CDR2 FVKESK. CDR3 DNA: TGTGCCAGCAGCCAAGTTTACGGTGGGGCCAACGTCCTGACTTTC. Amino acids: CASSQVYGGANVLTF. Full variable domain (rest looked up from reference TRBV14 and TRBJ2-6): EAGVTQFPSHSVIEKGQTVTLRCDPISGHDNLYWYRRVMGKEIKFLLHFVKESKQDESGMPNNRFLAERTGGTYSTLKVQPAELEDSGVYFCASSQVYGGANVLTFGAGSRLTVL.